Following are 21 T cell receptor beta chains from one sample sequenced in a study of CXCR3-negative and CXCR3-positive naive CD8 T cells. Study conclusions and caveats: Naive cells with CXCR3 showed TRB CDR3s that were more hydrophobic than those in CXCR3-negative naive cells.

TRB cDNA libraries were made by UMI-labeled 5' RACE. TCRdb re-called the 5' RACE reads; one entry per CDR3 protein, DNA not given. The sample features 50,000 or so distinct CDR3 sequences, with around 0.5% in its top ten. The antigens for these receptors are not known. Sample: naive CXCR3+ CD8+ T cells from blood. The subset: CD45RO-CCR7+CD27+CD95- naive CD8+ T cells expressing CXCR3 (TNR3+). The receptor source for this set is a human donor in good health. Some clones in this sample may be carry-over from other donors' samples.

V usage is TRBV12-3 or TRBV12-4 and J usage is TRBJ1-5; TCRdb selects TRBD1, and the lack of DNA leaves this call unchecked. The CDR3 is made up of 14 amino acids. The CDR3: CASSLGTPNQPQHF.

The V and J genes are TRBV4-1 and TRBJ2-1. Germline loops: CDR1 MGHRA, CDR2 YSYEKL. The CDR3 covers 12 residues. The CDR3 loop reads CASSPSGNEQFF.

This sequence joins TRBV7-2 and TRBJ2-1; TCRdb's assignment of TRBD2 cannot be checked, as there is no DNA. The CDR3 consists of 15 residues. Looked up from germline, CDR1 is SGHTA and CDR2 is FQGNSA. The CDR3 sequence is CASSSEVSSYNEQFF.

The CDR3 sequence is CASSLDGRFGNTDTQYF. The chain joins TRBV7-8 to TRBJ2-3; there is no DNA to check the TCRdb D call of TRBD1. Germline CDR1 is SGHVS and CDR2 is FQNEAQ. The CDR3 is 17 residues long.

V is TRBV4-3 and J is TRBJ1-5. CDR1 and CDR2 from the germline V gene are LGHNA and YSLEER. The CDR3 has 14 amino acids. CDR3 loop: CASSQDRINQPQHF.

The V call is TRBV9, the J call TRBJ2-5; the D call of TRBD1 rests on TCRdb alone, since no DNA is present to check it. The CDR3 has 15 amino acids. The germline gives CDR1 SGDLS, CDR2 YYNGEE. The CDR3 protein is CASSGSGTVQETQYF.

The chain combines TRBV13 with TRBJ1-1; the D gene TCRdb calls, TRBD1, cannot be checked with no DNA. CDR3 length: 15 residues. The germline V gene has CDR1 PRHDT and CDR2 FYEKMQ (reference sequence). CDR3 in amino acids: CASSSRDGQNTEAFF.

The chain is built from TRBV3-1 and TRBJ2-1; TCRdb's assignment of TRBD1 cannot be checked, as there is no DNA. The length of the CDR3 is 14 residues. CDR1 is LGHDT and CDR2 is YNNKEL in the germline V gene (reference sequence). This chain's CDR3 is CASSQEEGAREQFF.

This rearrangement joins TRBV20-1 to TRBJ2-3. Germline V gives CDR1 DFQATT, CDR2 SNEGSKA (reference sequence). The CDR3 sequence is 12 residues long. This chain's CDR3 is CSARLEGWGQYF.

The chain recombines TRBV3-1 with TRBJ1-1; the TRBD1 assignment by TCRdb is unverifiable without DNA. The length of the CDR3 is 16 residues. Looked up from germline, CDR1 is LGHDT and CDR2 is YNNKEL (reference sequence). CDR3 sequence: CASSQEGRGDFTEAFF.

This clonotype registers medium-sized by frequency. CDR3: CASAASANSYNEQFF. The chain is built from TRBV10-1 and TRBJ2-1; TCRdb designates TRBD2, a call that cannot be tested without DNA. CDR1 is WNHNN and CDR2 is SYGVQD in the germline V gene (reference sequence). The CDR3 is 15 amino acids.

The V gene is TRBV12-3 or TRBV12-4, the J gene TRBJ2-7; TCRdb calls TRBD1, which cannot be checked without DNA. The CDR3 extends over 14 amino acids. The CDR3: CASSLVGASYEQYF.

The chain combines TRBV7-2 with TRBJ2-3; without DNA, the TCRdb call of TRBD1 cannot be checked. Germline loops: CDR1 SGHTA, CDR2 FQGNSA. This CDR3 comprises 17 residues. CDR3 sequence reads: CASSLILSGGVGDTQYF.

The rearrangement joins TRBV14 to TRBJ2-7; TCRdb gives TRBD2 as the D gene, but with no DNA this cannot be confirmed. There are 16 residues in the CDR3. CDR1 and CDR2 (germline): SGHDN, FVKESK. The chain's CDR3 is CASSQEAARASYEQYF.

The chain joins TRBV28 to TRBJ2-5; TCRdb names TRBD2, which stays unverified in the absence of DNA. This CDR3 has 16 residues. Germline V gene sequence: CDR1 MDHEN, CDR2 SYDVKM. CDR3 loop: CASSLTAGLVGETQYF.

The chain has TRBV6-2 or TRBV6-3 and TRBJ2-7; TCRdb's assignment of TRBD1 cannot be checked, as there is no DNA. There are 17 residues in the CDR3. From germline, CDR1 is MNHEY and CDR2 SVGEGT. The CDR3 is CASSYPTQGQGTYEQYF.

The chain carries TRBV6-2 or TRBV6-3 and TRBJ2-3; no DNA is available, so the TRBD2 call from TCRdb remains unchecked. Germline V lookup: CDR1 MNHEY, CDR2 SVGEGT. The CDR3 has 16 residues. CDR3 loop: CASSLSGGPSTDTQYF.

J is TRBJ2-2 and V is TRBV6-6. Germline CDR1 and CDR2: MNHNY and SVGAGI (reference sequence). There are 16 residues in the CDR3. This CDR3 is CASSYSGGGYTGELFF.

J is TRBJ1-5 and V is TRBV7-9; TCRdb's assignment of TRBD1 cannot be checked, as there is no DNA. Germline CDR1 is SEHNR and CDR2 is FQNEAQ (reference sequence). This CDR3 spans 13 amino acids. CDR3 sequence reads: CASSFQGEQPQHF.

V gene TRBV7-2 combines with J gene TRBJ2-7; TCRdb proposes TRBD1, but this gene call is untestable without DNA. Per germline, CDR1 SGHTA and CDR2 FQGNSA. CDR3 length: 17 amino acids. CDR3 sequence: CASSLAGQTRAFYEQYF. The full variable domain, completed using reference TRBV7-2 and TRBJ2-7, is GAGVSQSPSNKVTEKGKDVELRCDPISGHTALYWYRQSLGQGLEFLIYFQGNSAPDKSGLPSDRFSAERTGGSVSTLTIQRTQQEDSAVYLCASSLAGQTRAFYEQYFGPGTRLTVT.

The gene calls are TRBV10-3 and TRBJ1-1. The CDR3 consists of 13 residues. The V gene's germline CDR1 is ENHRY and CDR2 SYGVKD. CDR3 in amino acids: CAIDEGRNTEAFF.